One and the same sample provided the 24 T cell receptor beta chains below, sequenced in a study of OX40 agonist ivuxolimab in advanced cancers. Library preparation employed the immunoSEQ multiplex PCR assay. In TCRdb, the immuneACCESS table is reduced to in-frame sequences with V and J assigned. These tables do not hold every clone; where another copy was compared, an unresolved V gene accounts for under half, and the others remain unexplained. A total of tens of thousands of clones appear in this sample, 89% of them only once. The top ten constitute approximately 0.38% of the sample. The source material was CD4+ or CD8+ T cells sorted from blood, sampled in a trial of the OX40 agonist ivuxolimab. These receptors were collected from an adult with an advanced solid tumor such as melanoma, head and neck, liver or kidney cancer.

The DNA for the CDR3 is TGTGCCAGCAGCTCGTACAGGGACGCCTACGAGCAGTACTTC. Translated, it gives CASSSYRDAYEQYF. The chain couples TRBV7-2 to TRBJ2-7; perhaps TRBD1 as D (6 bases). Germline values: CDR1 SGHTA, CDR2 FQGNSA. This CDR3 comprises 14 residues. Trimming stripped 4 bases from V and 2 bases from J, with 12 bases between. Full variable domain (remainder filled in from reference TRBV7-2 and TRBJ2-7): GAGVSQSPSNKVTEKGKDVELRCDPISGHTALYWYRQSLGQGLEFLIYFQGNSAPDKSGLPSDRFSAERTGGSVSTLTIQRTQQEDSAVYLCASSSYRDAYEQYFGPGTRLTVT.

The gene calls are TRBV5-4 and TRBJ2-3; D remains ambiguous. CDR3 size: 16 residues. Per germline, CDR1 SGHNT and CDR2 YYREEE (reference sequence). Trimming stripped 0 bases from V and 3 bases from J, with 14 bases between. In nucleotides, the CDR3 is TGTGCCAGCAGCTTGGACCGGGTGAAGGGAACAGATACGCAGTATTTT. This sequence encodes CASSLDRVKGTDTQYF.

The genes are TRBV2 and TRBJ2-1, with D possibly being TRBD1 or TRBD2 (5 bases each). V gave up 7 bases and J gave up 9 bases, with 13 bases separating them. CDR1 is SNHLY and CDR2 is FYNNEI in the germline V gene. This CDR3 comprises 12 residues. CDR3: CASMGEVGEQFF. For the CDR3, the DNA is TGTGCCAGCATGGGGGAAGTCGGTGAGCAGTTCTTC.

V is TRBV15 and J is TRBJ1-6, with D uncertain. Germline V gene lookup returns CDR1 LNHNV and CDR2 YYDKDF (reference sequence). The CDR3 covers 13 residues. Trimming shortened V by 0 bases and J by 9 bases, and 6 bases separated the two germline ends. CDR3 in DNA: TGTGCCACCAGCAGAGATAAAGTTTCACCCCTCCACTTT. It translates to CATSRDKVSPLHF.

This chain uses TRBV6-5 with TRBJ2-3; TRBD2 matches at 8 bases. The CDR3 loop spans 15 amino acids. Trimming removed 0 bases from V and 4 bases from J; junction bases left unmatched: 3. The V gene's germline CDR1 is MNHEY and CDR2 SVGAGI. The CDR3 sequence: CASSYSQTSADTQYF. The DNA for the CDR3 is TGTGCCAGCAGTTACTCCCAGACTAGCGCAGATACGCAGTATTTT.

The V call is TRBV27, the J call TRBJ2-1; D is uncertain. Germline loops: CDR1 MNHEY, CDR2 SMNVEV (reference sequence). Trimming left V 5 bases short and J 4 bases short, with 21 bases between. The CDR3 extends over 17 amino acids. The CDR3 nucleotides read TGTGCCAGCAGTCCATGGCGACAACCTCCACTTTACAATGAGCAGTTCTTC. Its translation is CASSPWRQPPLYNEQFF.

The sample holds one count of this clone. V usage is TRBV5-1 and J usage is TRBJ2-3; 7 nucleotides agree with TRBD2. Germline CDR1 is SGHRS and CDR2 is YFSETQ. The CDR3 loop spans 15 amino acids. Unmatched junction bases numbered 7, after V lost 0 bases and J lost 6 bases. In DNA, the CDR3 is TGCGCCAGCAGCTTGGGGGGGACTACTTTCGATACGCAGTATTTT. This gives the protein CASSLGGTTFDTQYF.

This clone has a single count. The rearrangement joins TRBV27 to TRBJ2-3; 12 bases fit TRBD2. The CDR3 totals 15 residues. The J segment lost 6 bases and the V segment lost 3 bases, leaving 4 bases of the junction unmatched. The germline CDR1 and CDR2 sequences are MNHEY and SMNVEV (reference sequence). CDR3 region: CASSFLTSGRDTQYF. DNA for the CDR3: TGTGCCAGCAGTTTTTTAACTAGCGGGAGGGATACGCAGTATTTT.

This chain joins TRBV4-3 and TRBJ1-1; D possibly corresponds to TRBD1 (6 bases). Germline CDR1 reads LGHNA; CDR2 reads YSLEER. The V end lost 4 bases, the J end lost 0 bases, and 12 bases lay between the germline ends. The CDR3 spans 15 residues. CDR3 sequence: CASSPSDSLNTEAFF. The CDR3, as DNA: TGCGCCAGCAGCCCATCGGACAGCTTGAACACTGAAGCTTTCTTT.

The chain is built from TRBV5-1 and TRBJ1-1; 7 positions agree with TRBD1. With 2 bases clipped from V and 6 bases from J, the junction kept 10 bases outside the gene matches. The germline V gene has CDR1 SGHRS and CDR2 YFSETQ. This CDR3 is built from 15 residues. CDR3 residues: CASSLTGQEGAEAFF. As DNA, the CDR3 is TGCGCCAGCAGCTTAACAGGACAGGAGGGCGCTGAAGCTTTCTTT. Full variable domain (missing parts from reference TRBV5-1 and TRBJ1-1): KAGVTQTPRYLIKTRGQQVTLSCSPISGHRSVSWYQQTPGQGLQFLFEYFSETQRNKGNFPGRFSGRQFSNSRSEMNVSTLELGDSALYLCASSLTGQEGAEAFFGQGTRLTVV.

The rearrangement links TRBV6-6 to TRBJ1-1; unclear D gene. The germline V gene encodes CDR1 MNHNY and CDR2 SVGAGI (reference sequence). CDR3 length: 13 amino acids. V was shortened by 5 bases and J by 0 bases, with 7 bases between the two germline ends. The chain's CDR3 is CASSDQVNTEAFF. CDR3 nucleotide sequence: TGTGCCAGCAGTGATCAGGTGAACACTGAAGCTTTCTTT.

The V gene is TRBV28, the J gene TRBJ2-5, with a possible D match to TRBD2 (5 bases). V was cut by 9 bases and J by 5 bases, with 16 bases left in between. CDR1 and CDR2 (germline): MDHEN, SYDVKM. This CDR3 spans 13 amino acids. The DNA of the CDR3 is TGTGCCAGTAGGTCGGGGATGACGGAGACCCAGTACTTC. It yields the protein CASRSGMTETQYF.

This clone was seen once. The chain is built from TRBV10-1 and TRBJ1-2; D is possibly TRBD1 (6 bases). Germline values: CDR1 WNHNN, CDR2 SYGVQD (reference sequence). V shed 0 bases and J shed 4 bases, with 24 bases lying between them. The CDR3 sequence is 19 residues long. The CDR3 DNA is TGCGCCAGCAGTGAGTCGCGGAGACGGAGGGCCACAGGGATCTATGGCTACACCTTC. This encodes CASSESRRRRATGIYGYTF.

The chain joins TRBV5-1 to TRBJ1-4, with a possible D match to TRBD1 (6 bases). This CDR3 contains 16 residues. Germline CDR1 SGHRS, CDR2 YFSETQ. V gave up 0 bases and J gave up 4 bases, with 13 bases separating them. The CDR3 protein is CASSLGIQGFNEKLFF. CDR3 coding DNA: TGCGCCAGCAGCTTGGGCATACAGGGCTTTAATGAAAAACTGTTTTTT.

The genes are TRBV27 and TRBJ2-1; 10 nucleotides align to TRBD2. Per the germline V gene, CDR1 is MNHEY and CDR2 is SMNVEV (reference sequence). The V gene end was trimmed by 3 bases and the J gene end by 7 bases; junction bases not matched to a gene: 6. This CDR3 spans 15 amino acids. Here the CDR3 reads CASSFQAGGGNEQFF. Here the CDR3 DNA reads TGTGCCAGCAGTTTCCAAGCGGGAGGGGGGAATGAGCAGTTCTTC.

The chain uses TRBV27 and TRBJ2-5, with TRBD1 as a possible D gene (7 bases). CDR1 is MNHEY, CDR2 SMNVEV, per germline (reference sequence). The V end lost 3 bases, the J end lost 4 bases, and 15 bases lay between the germline ends. This CDR3 has 15 residues. CDR3 loop: CASSFTRQGGETQYF. DNA of the CDR3: TGTGCCAGCAGTTTTACACGGCAGGGGGGAGAGACCCAGTACTTC.

Written as DNA, the CDR3 is TGTGCCAGTAGGGCGGGGCAGGGGAGCTACGAGCAGTACTTC. Its translation: CASRAGQGSYEQYF. This sequence joins TRBV19 and TRBJ2-7; D might be TRBD1 or TRBD2, each matching 6 bases. The V gene lost 6 bases and the J gene lost 3 bases, with 15 bases spanning the gap. Germline V CDR1 and CDR2: LNHDA, SQIVND (reference sequence). The CDR3 consists of 14 residues.

This clone was seen a handful of times. The genes are TRBV10-3 and TRBJ1-1; TRBD1 matches at 7 bases. Germline loops: CDR1 ENHRY, CDR2 SYGVKD. After removal of 6 bases from V and 4 bases from J, the junction contained 8 bases not matched to a gene. The CDR3 totals 14 residues. DNA of the CDR3: TGTGCCATCAGGCACGACAGGGATCGCACTGAAGCTTTCTTT. Residues: CAIRHDRDRTEAFF.

Only one count was recorded for this clone. V usage is TRBV27 and J usage is TRBJ1-2; 7 nucleotides align to TRBD1. The CDR3 totals 16 residues. CDR1 is MNHEY, CDR2 SMNVEV, per germline (reference sequence). The J segment lost 0 bases and the V segment lost 3 bases, leaving 7 bases of the junction unmatched. CDR3: CASSFSRGYSNYGYTF. CDR3 in DNA: TGTGCCAGCAGTTTTTCCAGGGGGTATTCTAACTATGGCTACACCTTC.

This sequence joins TRBV19 and TRBJ2-7; possibly TRBD1 or TRBD2 for D (6 bases each). CDR3 size: 17 residues. Germline V gives CDR1 LNHDA, CDR2 SQIVND (reference sequence). The ends were cut back, 4 bases at V and 3 bases at J, with 22 bases in the middle. This chain's CDR3 is CASSTSDRGRPLYEQYF. As DNA, the CDR3 is TGTGCCAGTAGTACTTCGGATAGGGGGAGGCCTCTCTACGAGCAGTACTTC.

The chain has TRBV18 and TRBJ1-1; D not certain. Trimming removed 0 bases from V and 1 base from J, with 9 bases in between. The CDR3 extends over 15 amino acids. The germline V gene has CDR1 KGHSH and CDR2 LQKENI. The CDR3 loop reads CASSPPVSTNTEAFF. The CDR3 DNA reads as TGTGCCAGCTCACCACCGGTCTCGACGAACACTGAAGCTTTCTTT. Together with reference TRBV18 and TRBJ1-1, the CDR3 gives the full variable domain: NAGVMQNPRHLVRRRGQEARLRCSPMKGHSHVYWYRQLPEEGLKFMVYLQKENIIDESGMPKERFSAEFPKEGPSILRIQQVVRGDSAAYFCASSPPVSTNTEAFFGQGTRLTVV.

V usage is TRBV2 and J usage is TRBJ1-2; TRBD1 might be the D (5 bases). The V end lost 2 bases, the J end lost 4 bases, and 14 bases lay between the germline ends. The length of the CDR3 is 15 residues. Germline CDR1 and CDR2: SNHLY and FYNNEI. The CDR3 DNA sequence: TGTGCCAGCAGTGAACAAGCAGGGAGCATCTATGGCTACACCTTC. Its translation is CASSEQAGSIYGYTF.

The rearrangement joins TRBV10-1 to TRBJ2-2; weak D call: TRBD2 (6 bases). Germline V gene data show CDR1 as WNHNN and CDR2 as SYGVQD (reference sequence). This CDR3 has 15 amino acids. V lost 6 bases and J lost 0, with 11 bases in between. CDR3 coding DNA: TGCGCCAGCAGGCCGGGGGAAGCGAACACCGGGGAGCTGTTTTTT. The encoded protein is CASRPGEANTGELFF.

The chain couples TRBV10-3 to TRBJ1-1; D remains ambiguous. This CDR3 comprises 15 residues. Germline lookup yields CDR1 ENHRY and CDR2 SYGVKD. Trimming took 5 bases from V and 6 from J, leaving 19 bases between them. For the CDR3, the DNA is TGTGCCATCAGTCCGCACCCGGGGATGGGCGCTGAAGCTTTCTTT. This encodes CAISPHPGMGAEAFF.